The 9 T cell receptor beta chains reported below all come from one sample, sequenced in a study of T cell changes during pregnancy in multiple sclerosis. TCRdb keeps only in-frame clones here, not all; method: immunoSEQ multiplex PCR. Here the sample spans approximately 28,000 clones, roughly 89% being singletons. The specimen was CD8+ T cells from peripheral blood mononuclear cells, collected in the second trimester of pregnancy. These receptors all stem from a female donor with multiple sclerosis, enrolled in a pregnancy study.

This clone has a single count. V and J are TRBV29-1 and TRBJ2-1, with TRBD1 as a possible D gene (5 bases). The CDR3 has 13 residues. V was pared by 0 bases and J by 10 bases, with 13 bases between. CDR1 and CDR2 from the germline V gene are SQVTM and ANQGSEA. CDR3 bases: TGCAGCGTTGAAGACGGAAGGGGTGAGGAGCAGTTCTTC. Protein sequence: CSVEDGRGEEQFF.

This chain links TRBV2 with TRBJ2-5; D possibly corresponds to TRBD1 (6 bases). CDR1 and CDR2 (germline): SNHLY, FYNNEI. CDR3 length: 12 residues. V lost 7 bases, J lost 1 base, and 7 bases lay in between. The CDR3 sequence: CASTQGQETQYF. CDR3 in DNA: TGTGCCAGCACACAGGGCCAAGAGACCCAGTACTTC.

V usage is TRBV28 and J usage is TRBJ1-2, with D perhaps matching TRBD1 (5 bases). CDR1 and CDR2 (germline): MDHEN, SYDVKM. V was cut by 7 bases and J by 3 bases, with 12 bases left in between. The CDR3 consists of 13 residues. CDR3 protein: CASIGGVHYGYTF. As DNA, the CDR3 is TGTGCCAGCATTGGAGGGGTACACTATGGCTACACCTTC.

The gene calls are TRBV27 and TRBJ1-2; possibly TRBD1 for D (6 bases). Trimming took off 4 bases at V and 4 bases at J, with 16 bases between the two ends. The CDR3 spans 15 residues. CDR1 is MNHEY, CDR2 SMNVEV, per germline (reference sequence). CDR3 protein: CASSSAGGAGYGYTF. For the CDR3, the DNA is TGTGCCAGCAGTTCCGCGGGGGGGGCGGGCTATGGCTACACCTTC.

The chain carries TRBV21-1 and TRBJ1-2; the table's D gene call, TRBD1, was not cross checked with the DNA. TRBV21-1 is a pseudogene. The CDR3 has 18 residues. CDR3 nucleotide sequence: TGTGCCAGCAGCAAAGCCTTCTACGCTAACAGACCCTTCTATGGCTACACCTTC. It encodes CASSKAFYANRPFYGYTF.

The chain combines TRBV28 with TRBJ2-5; no clear D. Trimming took off 10 bases at V and 4 bases at J, with 25 bases between the two ends. The CDR3 sequence is 16 residues long. CDR1 MDHEN and CDR2 SYDVKM come from the germline V gene. In nucleotides, the CDR3 is TGTGCCACCGATCCCAACCCTAATCCCTTTTCAGAGACCCAGTACTTC. This translates into CATDPNPNPFSETQYF.

This chain joins TRBV27 and TRBJ2-7; TRBD1 aligns across 7 bases. The CDR3 contains 15 residues. Germline CDR1 reads MNHEY; CDR2 reads SMNVEV (reference sequence). With V trimmed by 5 bases and J by 2 bases, 9 bases remained unmatched. CDR3 sequence (DNA): TGTGCCAGCAGTCCCTCTTGGCAGGGGGCCTACGAGCAGTACTTC. Translating it yields CASSPSWQGAYEQYF.

J is TRBJ2-6 and V is TRBV27; possible D gene TRBD1, 6 bases. The CDR3 contains 15 residues. Trimming pared 8 bases from V and 3 bases from J, leaving 14 bases between. The germline V gene encodes CDR1 MNHEY and CDR2 SMNVEV (reference sequence). The CDR3 here is CASSPRGNGANVLTF. CDR3 sequence (DNA): TGTGCCAGCTCGCCGAGGGGGAATGGGGCCAACGTCCTGACTTTC.

This clone was picked up a small number of times. The rearrangement links TRBV29-1 to TRBJ2-1, with 8 bases lining up with TRBD2. The CDR3 has 13 residues. The V gene end was trimmed by 1 base and the J gene end by 4 bases; junction bases not matched to a gene: 0. From germline, CDR1 is SQVTM and CDR2 ANQGSEA. CDR3: CSVEAGGYNEQFF. CDR3 in DNA: TGCAGCGTTGAAGCGGGAGGGTACAATGAGCAGTTCTTC.